The present entry profiles one T cell receptor beta chain with its context. The clone's antigen remains unknown. The sample holds no much larger clone one base away, and base qualities are not on file. Including cysteine and phenylalanine, the CDR3 has 13 amino acids. Only CDR3 DNA remains: 39 bases, in frame from the first base. Trimming costs V 3 bases and J 4 bases, and their ends lie 9 bases apart. The germline V gene specifies SGHTA as CDR1 and FQGTGA as CDR2. This specimen belongs to a study of T cell responses to AZD1222 COVID-19 vaccine listed by TCRdb under 2021. For context, the study as a whole: TCR sequencing covered fewer than 250 trial participants: about 210 given two doses of AZD1222 and approximately 25 given two doses of MenACWY control vaccine. Trial participants were enrolled by age into subgroups of 18-55, 56-69 and 70-plus years, and about 150, 27 and 61 TCR-sequenced participants, respectively, were included in these subgroups. Summary of the overall study and its limitations: Because no day 14 peak-response samples were available, repertoires were characterized only after the peak T cell response. Participants were mostly white British, with more females than males. The authors suggested clonal diversity may have been underestimated. The vaccine-associated CD4 TCRs covered the entire spike protein, and the dominant responses fell in regions 160-218 and 743-854. In the small 56-69-year group, the increase in depth fell short of significance, most likely because of low power. A significant rise in spike-specific TCR breadth and depth was observed after two AZD1222 doses relative to day 0 and relative to MenACWY recipients. Conclusions about previously exposed vaccinees were limited because only a handful of AZD1222 recipients were SARS-CoV-2 seropositive at baseline. Epitopes outside the regions mutated in the B.1.351 and B.1.1.7 variants were reportedly recognized by nearly half of the unique spike-specific TCRs.

What the time point label conveys for this sample: about 28 days (+/-7) after the second vaccine dose. AZD1222 recipients with second doses at about 4 weeks or about 12 weeks were pooled, because spike-specific TCR depth and breadth did not differ between schedules. Vaccinee samples came from UK trials COV001 and COV002, including a single-blind randomized controlled phase 2/3 trial of AZD1222 (ChAdOx1 nCoV-19) in healthy adults. Trial participant PBMC samples were collected at day 0 and day 28 after the second dose for TCRbeta chain sequencing. The CDR3 regions of human TCRbeta chains were analyzed by immunosequencing. The study's processing was this. TCRs in the repertoires were compared against a reference library of SARS-CoV-2-specific TCRs that had been generated with the MIRA antigen-specificity platform. Breadth was defined as the fraction of unique TCRs that were SARS-CoV-2-associated, and depth was defined as the fraction of total T cells that were SARS-CoV-2-associated. Each spike-specific TCR was assigned to its reactive spike region and to a CD4 or CD8 class using the MIRA data. Log10-transformed breadth and depth values were compared by one-way ANOVA with Sidak's multiple comparisons tests. In its TCRdb copy, this immuneACCESS table keeps in-frame sequences only and misses some clones. Where compared with another copy, unresolved V genes explain less than half of these, and the others have no known cause. The DNA gave D and trimming, while V, J and clone size come from that table. The sample table shows nearly 110,000 clones, and about 90% are seen once. Jointly, the top ten make up under 9.5% of the sample.

This TCR was recovered from an adult who received the AZD1222 COVID-19 vaccine. The chain joins TRBV7-3 to TRBJ2-5, with the D gene call left open. The sequenced sample was peripheral blood, obtained 28 days after the second AZD1222 dose. The CDR3 in this case is CASSLGVRETQYF. The base sequence is TGTGCCAGCAGCTTGGGCGTGAGAGAGACCCAGTACTTC.